This TCR beta chain derives from a study of response to subunit inactivated influenza vaccine. TCRdb re-called the RT-PCR reads with MiXCR, one entry per CDR3 protein. This table has about 780,000 distinct CDR3 sequences, around 20% appearing once. The length of the CDR3 is 15 residues. Per the germline V gene, CDR1 is MDHEN and CDR2 is SYDVKM. The V end lost 6 bases, the J end lost 8 bases, and 22 bases lay between the germline ends. Specimen: PBMCs from blood, collected about 5 days after vaccination. This TCR was sampled from a man aged 50 to 59 who received an inactivated influenza vaccine. The chain uses TRBV28 and TRBJ1-1; D possibly corresponds to TRBD1 (5 bases). The CDR3 nucleotides are TGTGCCAGCAGCACCCCCGGGACCCCATTTAGCGAAGCTTTCTTT. Residues: CASSTPGTPFSEAFF.